The 19 T cell receptor beta chains in this list originate from one sample, sequenced in a study of T cells in Graves' hyperthyroidism and ophthalmopathy. The source material, RNA transcripts, was used to amplify TCR beta CDR3 regions. HTBI primers drove first-round RT-PCR of the TCR CDR3. From the multiplex PCR reads, TCRdb called clonotypes with MiXCR, one entry per CDR3 protein. The sample carries 600,000 to 700,000 distinct CDR3 sequences, 45% recorded once. Material for sequencing was peripheral blood or thyroid tissue (not recorded which). These receptors all come from an adult man with Graves' disease, either hyperthyroidism or ophthalmopathy (not recorded which).

The sample holds many counts of this clonotype. The chain couples TRBV5-1 to TRBJ1-2; TRBD1 might be the D (5 bases). The CDR3 totals 12 residues. Germline lookup yields CDR1 SGHRS and CDR2 YFSETQ. V lost 4 bases, J lost 8 bases, and 12 bases lay in between. DNA of the CDR3: TGCGCCAGCAGCCCAATCAGGGACGGCTACACCTTC. This codes for CASSPIRDGYTF.

In its sample, this clonotype was seen a few times. The chain links TRBV12-3 or TRBV12-4 to TRBJ2-5, with 8 nucleotides matching TRBD2. V lost 6 bases to trimming and J lost 1 base; unmatched junction nucleotides: 10. This CDR3 spans 16 amino acids. CDR3 coding DNA: TGTGCCAGCAGCCCGACTACGCGGGGGGCCCAAGAGACCCAGTACTTC. Its protein product is CASSPTTRGAQETQYF.

Turning to this clonotype: This could be a read error, since a much larger clone is one nucleotide away. The V call is TRBV7-2, the J call TRBJ2-7; 9 positions agree with TRBD1. The CDR3 runs 13 residues. Trimming cost V 5 bases and J 9 bases; bases outside gene matches: 8. Germline V gene lookup returns CDR1 SGHTA and CDR2 FQGNSA. The DNA for the CDR3 is TGTGCCAGCAGCCTACAGGGGGCGGGCGCGCAGTACTTC. Its translation: CASSLQGAGAQYF.

This clonotype was observed once. This may be a read error: a much more frequent sequence differs by one nucleotide. The CDR3 region is CASSENGNTEAFF. In DNA, the CDR3 is TGTGCCAGCAGTGAGAACGGGAACACTGAAGCTTTCTTT. The rearrangement uses TRBV6-1 and TRBJ1-1; D uncertain. V lost 3 bases and J 1 base, leaving 6 bases between the germline ends. The V gene's germline CDR1 is MNHNS and CDR2 SASEGT. This CDR3 has 13 amino acids.

This sequence joins TRBV11-1 and TRBJ2-2; D perhaps matches TRBD2 (6 bases). V lost 1 base and J lost 6, with 15 bases in between. Germline CDR1 reads SGHAT; CDR2 reads FQDESV (reference sequence). The CDR3 runs 16 residues. The CDR3 region has the DNA TGTGCCAGCAGCTTAGGCGGGACGGGAGACTCCGGGGAGCTGTTTTTT. It codes for CASSLGGTGDSGELFF.

At least ten counts were recorded for this clonotype. The chain uses TRBV19 and TRBJ1-1; D gene unclear. Germline V lookup: CDR1 LNHDA, CDR2 SQIVND (reference sequence). Trimming took off 3 bases at V and 7 bases at J, with 9 bases between the two ends. This CDR3 has 12 amino acids. CDR3 nucleotides: TGTGCCAGTAGTATTGGAGTGGGTGAAGCTTTCTTT. Amino acids: CASSIGVGEAFF.

This sequence joins TRBV7-2 and TRBJ1-5; a weak D match, TRBD1 (5 bases). Germline CDR1 SGHTA, CDR2 FQGNSA. This CDR3 spans 17 amino acids. The ends were cut back, 5 bases at V and 2 bases at J, with 19 bases in the middle. The CDR3 DNA follows: TGTGCCAGCAGCGCCATTTGGGGGAGTGTGGGCAATCAGCCCCAGCATTTT. This gives the protein CASSAIWGSVGNQPQHF.

Notes on this clonotype: Since no conserved phenylalanine or tryptophan closes the CDR3, a read error is the likely cause. The chain has TRBV24-1 and TRBJ1-2; no definite D call. The germline CDR1 and CDR2 sequences are KGHDR and SFDVKD. The CDR3 spans 15 residues. V was shortened by 4 bases and J by 0 bases, with 11 bases between the two germline ends. Written as DNA, the CDR3 is TGTGCCACCAGTGAAAACAGAACAGCTAACTATGGCTACACCCTC. It encodes CATSENRTANYGYTL.

This clonotype appeared a few times. The chain uses TRBV7-6 and TRBJ2-7; 10 nucleotides match TRBD2. With 6 bases clipped from V and 3 bases from J, the junction kept 11 bases outside the gene matches. CDR1 is SGHVS, CDR2 FNYEAQ, per germline. The CDR3 has 16 residues. DNA for the CDR3: TGTGCCAGCAGTCCTCCAAGCGGGAGGGCCGACTACGAGCAGTACTTC. Translating it yields CASSPPSGRADYEQYF.

The chain links TRBV7-8 to TRBJ1-4, with unresolved D. The CDR3 totals 14 residues. V lost 4 bases, J lost 1 base, and 7 bases lay in between. CDR1 and CDR2 from the germline V gene are SGHVS and FQNEAQ. CDR3 residues: CASSSSRTNEKLFF. CDR3 coding DNA: TGTGCCAGCAGCTCGTCTAGAACTAATGAAAAACTGTTTTTT.

The V call is TRBV11-2, the J call TRBJ1-4, with D possibly TRBD1 on 6 matching bases. From germline, CDR1 is SGHAT and CDR2 FQNNGV. The CDR3 length is 13 residues. Deletions cut 10 bases from V and 4 bases from J, with 13 bases between. CDR3 sequence reads: CATGGLFNEKLFF. In DNA form, the CDR3 reads TGTGCCACTGGGGGGCTGTTTAATGAAAAACTGTTTTTT.

V and J are TRBV7-9 and TRBJ1-6; TRBD1 aligns across 10 bases. With V trimmed by 6 bases and J by 5 bases, 7 bases remained unmatched. The CDR3 is made up of 16 amino acids. Germline V lookup: CDR1 SEHNR, CDR2 FQNEAQ (reference sequence). The CDR3 sequence is CASSHRQGADNSPLHF. The CDR3 DNA reads TGTGCCAGCAGTCACCGACAGGGGGCCGATAATTCACCCCTCCACTTT.

This clonotype showed up just once. The chain joins TRBV2 to TRBJ1-1; D ambiguous. The CDR3 loop spans 13 amino acids. Trimming took 5 bases from V and 10 from J, leaving 17 bases between them. Germline CDR1 is SNHLY and CDR2 is FYNNEI. The DNA for the CDR3 is TGTGCCAGCAGTCCCACGGCAGTAGGACCAGCTTTCTTT. Its protein is CASSPTAVGPAFF.

J is TRBJ1-5 and V is TRBV10-1; 8 bases fit TRBD1. J lost 5 bases, V lost 3 bases, and 6 bases had no gene match. This CDR3 region has 15 residues. Germline V gene data show CDR1 as WNHNN and CDR2 as SYGVQD (reference sequence). CDR3 sequence: CASSEAGGPDQPQHF. CDR3 DNA: TGCGCCAGCAGTGAAGCAGGGGGCCCGGATCAGCCCCAGCATTTT.

The genes are TRBV15 and TRBJ1-1; D gene unclear. The V and J ends lost 3 bases and 3 bases respectively, with 5 bases between them. This CDR3 region has 12 residues. Germline loops: CDR1 LNHNV, CDR2 YYDKDF (reference sequence). The CDR3 sequence is CATSSPHTEAFF. The CDR3 coding sequence is TGTGCCACCAGCAGCCCGCACACTGAAGCTTTCTTT.

This clonotype has ten or more counts. The rearrangement uses TRBV9 and TRBJ2-5; 7 bases align to TRBD2. CDR3 size: 14 residues. Unmatched junction bases numbered 7, after V lost 4 bases and J lost 4 bases. Per the germline V gene, CDR1 is SGDLS and CDR2 is YYNGEE. The CDR3 nucleotides read TGTGCCAGCAGCTGGGGGGGGGTAGGAGAGACCCAGTACTTC. Residues: CASSWGGVGETQYF. Full variable domain (outside the CDR3, taken from reference TRBV9 and TRBJ2-5): DSGVTQTPKHLITATGQRVTLRCSPRSGDLSVYWYQQSLDQGLQFLIQYYNGEERAKGNILERFSAQQFPDLHSELNLSSLELGDSALYFCASSWGGVGETQYFGPGTRLLVL.

In its sample, this clonotype was seen a few times. The chain has TRBV9 and TRBJ1-2; D gene ambiguous. The V end was cut by 4 bases, the J end by 5 bases, with 18 bases between. The germline V gene encodes CDR1 SGDLS and CDR2 YYNGEE. This CDR3 is 15 amino acids long. The CDR3 protein is CASSQGPDAVYGYTF. CDR3 DNA: TGTGCCAGCAGCCAAGGTCCCGACGCGGTTTATGGCTACACCTTC.

V usage is TRBV2 and J usage is TRBJ2-7, with D perhaps TRBD2 (6 bases). V was clipped by 6 bases and J by 2 bases, with 11 bases between them. This CDR3 contains 13 residues. From germline, CDR1 is SNHLY and CDR2 FYNNEI. In DNA form, the CDR3 reads TGTGCCAGCAGCAGGGACTTTCCCTACGAGCAGTACTTC. Translation gives CASSRDFPYEQYF. The full variable domain, completed using reference TRBV2 and TRBJ2-7, is EPEVTQTPSHQVTQMGQEVILRCVPISNHLYFYWYRQILGQKVEFLVSFYNNEISEKSEIFDDQFSVERPDGSNFTLKIRSTKLEDSAMYFCASSRDFPYEQYFGPGTRLTVT.

This clonotype was counted ten times or more. J is TRBJ2-7 and V is TRBV29-1; possibly TRBD1 or TRBD2 for D (5 bases each). Looked up from germline, CDR1 is SQVTM and CDR2 is ANQGSEA. Trimming stripped 4 bases from V and 8 bases from J, with 15 bases between. CDR3 length: 12 amino acids. As DNA, the CDR3 is TGCAGCGTTGGGGGGACGGTGGACAAGCAGTACTTC. The encoded protein is CSVGGTVDKQYF.